This T cell receptor beta chain was retrieved from a study of blood T cell repertoires in COVID-19. Study context: Acute and convalescent COVID-19 samples came from the United States, Italy and Spain. PBMCs, B-cell-depleted T cells, or T cells were the source of the cDNA or gDNA that made up the material.

The CDR3 consists of 13 residues. V lost 1 base and J lost 10, with 11 bases in between. Original methodology: Amplification with reference gene primers provided the estimates of nucleated cell counts. Generated by immunoSEQ multiplex PCR, the TCRdb table keeps only in-frame clones and is missing some. V, J and clone size derive from that table, while D and trimming were established from the DNA sequence. The sample carries 65,000 to 80,000 clones, roughly four fifths recorded once. Sequenced material: peripheral blood. The chain uses TRBV12-3 or TRBV12-4 and TRBJ1-5, with D uncertain. This clonotype originated in a human donor in a cohort sampled during active COVID-19. The CDR3 DNA follows: TGTGCCAGCAGTTTAGTACACAACCATCCCCAGCATTTT. Translated: CASSLVHNHPQHF.